This T cell receptor (beta chain) emerged from a study of blood T cells in healthy people across ages. Points from the study as a whole: The long-lived group displayed more naive CD4+ cells, plus higher diversity, than the aged donors did.

The authors ran a second PCR of roughly 7 to 11 cycles using a sample-barcoded 5' primer and a J-beta primer mix. A tag from a template-switch adaptor with 12 random nucleotides marked each cDNA molecule. TCRdb reanalysed the 5' RACE reads using MiXCR and keeps one entry per CDR3 protein. Found here are hundreds of thousands of distinct CDR3 sequences, approximately 44% of them singletons; the top ten hold about 21%. V gave up 4 bases and J gave up 2 bases; unmatched junction bases: 11. The CDR3 covers 17 residues. CDR1 and CDR2 (germline): MNHEY, SMNVEV (reference sequence). Concerning this clonotype: Its matching antigen is unknown.

The receptor comes from a man between 60 and 75 years old in good health. V usage is TRBV27 and J usage is TRBJ1-2; 9 bases map to TRBD1. Sequenced input: blood. In DNA, the CDR3 is TGTGCCAGCAGTTCCCTCTCGACAGGGGGACGGAACTATGGCTACACCTTC. Translated: CASSSLSTGGRNYGYTF.